This record covers a single TCR beta chain. As yet, its antigen is unknown. The sample is drawn from a study of blood T cells in healthy people across ages. Notes on the study in general: TCR beta diversity correlated strongly with naive T cell percentage.

Primers used in a second PCR of about 6 to 11 cycles were a sample-barcoded 5' primer and a J-beta primer mix. A template-switch adaptor containing 12 random nucleotides labeled each cDNA molecule. TCRdb re-called the 5' RACE reads through MiXCR, storing one row per CDR3 protein. Of about 640,000 distinct CDR3 sequences in the sample, around three fifths were seen once. CDR1 MNHEY and CDR2 SVGAGI come from the germline V gene. V shed 4 bases and J 4 bases; nucleotides not matched to a gene: 8. There are 17 residues in the CDR3. The clonotype comes from a man aged 60 to 69 in good health. The chain couples TRBV6-5 to TRBJ2-5; 14 nucleotides align to TRBD2. The sample consisted of blood. CDR3: CASSSRLAGGRGETQYF. As DNA, the CDR3 is TGTGCCAGCAGTTCCCGACTAGCGGGGGGGCGTGGAGAGACCCAGTACTTC.